Reported below is one T cell receptor beta chain. The sample is drawn from a study of T cell responses to AZD1222 COVID-19 vaccine. Profiling relied on immunoSEQ multiplex PCR, and the TCRdb table lists in-frame clones only, not all of them. Here the sample spans about 150,000 clones, roughly 90% being singletons. V was clipped by 8 bases and J by 5 bases; unmatched bases: 10. Germline V gives CDR1 SGHTA, CDR2 FQGNSA. There are 14 residues in the CDR3. The source material was peripheral blood, sampled on day 0 of AZD1222 vaccination. The sequence was obtained from an adult in good health. The J gene is TRBJ2-7, the V gene TRBV7-2; TRBD1 aligns across 9 bases. CDR3 in DNA: TGTGCCAGCGGCCTGGGACAGGGTGGTAACGAGCAGTACTTC. It specifies CASGLGQGGNEQYF. The complete variable domain, with remaining parts taken from reference TRBV7-2 and TRBJ2-7, reads GAGVSQSPSNKVTEKGKDVELRCDPISGHTALYWYRQSLGQGLEFLIYFQGNSAPDKSGLPSDRFSAERTGGSVSTLTIQRTQQEDSAVYLCASGLGQGGNEQYFGPGTRLTVT.